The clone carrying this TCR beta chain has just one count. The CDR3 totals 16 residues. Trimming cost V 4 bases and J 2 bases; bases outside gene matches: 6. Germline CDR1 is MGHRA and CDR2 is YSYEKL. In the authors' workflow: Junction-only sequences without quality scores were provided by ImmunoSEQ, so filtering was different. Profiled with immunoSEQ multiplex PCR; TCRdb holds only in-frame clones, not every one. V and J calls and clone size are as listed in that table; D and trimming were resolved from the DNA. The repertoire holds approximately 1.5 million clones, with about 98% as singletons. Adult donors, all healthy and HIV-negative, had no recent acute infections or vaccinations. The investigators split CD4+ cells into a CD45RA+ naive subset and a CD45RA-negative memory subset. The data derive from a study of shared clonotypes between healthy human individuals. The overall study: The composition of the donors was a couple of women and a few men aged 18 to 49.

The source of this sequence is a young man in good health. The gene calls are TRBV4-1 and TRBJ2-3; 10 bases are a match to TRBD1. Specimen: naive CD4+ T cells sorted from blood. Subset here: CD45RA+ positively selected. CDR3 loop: CASSPGQGVFTDTQYF. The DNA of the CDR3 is TGCGCCAGCAGCCCAGGACAGGGGGTCTTCACAGATACGCAGTATTTT.